Listed below are T cell receptor beta chains from one sample, sequenced in a study of early T cells in non-severe SARS-CoV-2 infection. From the 5' RACE reads, TCRdb called clonotypes with MiXCR, one entry per CDR3 protein. The repertoire holds some 63,000 distinct CDR3 sequences, with roughly 13% as singletons. Sequencing was performed on whole blood. Source of these receptors: an adult who was a healthcare worker with PCR-confirmed SARS-CoV-2 infection or an uninfected control (not recorded which). CDR3s include the opening cysteine and the closing phenylalanine or tryptophan. D genes are given only for firm matches. Not every row has a clone size; where given, it reads once, few, many or a size class.

>TRBD2|TRBJ2-1|TRBV4-2|few
TGTGCCAGCAACGAGCTAGCGGGGGGGCATTATGAGCAGTTCTTC
CASNELAGGHYEQFF
>NA|TRBJ2-3|TRBV9|once
TGTGCCAGCAGCGTAGTCGGGGATTCTAAAGATACGCAGTATTTT
CASSVVGDSKDTQYF
>NA|TRBJ1-2|TRBV6-5|many
TGTGCCAGCAGGGACACAGCCGGCGGCGGCTACACCTTC
CASRDTAGGGYTF
>TRBD1|TRBJ1-5|TRBV29-1|NA
TGCAGCGTCGAGGGACAGGGCAATCAGCCCCAGCATTTT
CSVEGQGNQPQHF
>NA|TRBJ1-4|TRBV3-1|many
TGTGCCAGCAGCTCCAGGAGTACTGAAAAACTGTTTTTT
CASSSRSTEKLFF
>TRBD1|TRBJ1-5|TRBV11-1|many
TGTGCCAGCAGCCCCAAAGAACAGGGGGCAAGCAATCAGCCCCAGCATTTT
CASSPKEQGASNQPQHF
>NA|TRBJ1-2|TRBV5-5|many
TGTGCCAGCAGTCTACCACAATCAGGATCCAACTATGGCTACACCTTC
CASSLPQSGSNYGYTF
>TRBD2|TRBJ2-5|TRBV6-6|many
TGTGCCAGCAGTTACTCGGTTATGAGCGGGGGGGCGGAGACCCAGTACTTC
CASSYSVMSGGAETQYF
>NA|TRBJ2-3|TRBV4-1|NA
TGCGCCAGCAGCCAAGGGGGCAGCACAGATACGCAGTATTTT
CASSQGGSTDTQYF
>TRBD2|TRBJ2-7|TRBV6-2/TRBV6-3|many
TGTGCCAGCATCCGGACCCTAGCGGGGTACTACGAGCAGTACTTC
CASIRTLAGYYEQYF
>NA|TRBJ2-3|TRBV3-1|many
TGTGCCAGCAGCCAAAAAGGAGATACGCAGTATTTT
CASSQKGDTQYF
>NA|TRBJ2-3|TRBV10-2|many
TGCGCCAGCAGTGAGCATGACAGACCAATAGATACGCAGTATTTT
CASSEHDRPIDTQYF
>NA|TRBJ2-3|TRBV7-2|NA
TGTGCCAGCAGCCAGGGCCGAACAGATACGCAGTATTTT
CASSQGRTDTQYF
>TRBD1|TRBJ1-2|TRBV18|many
TGTGCCAGCTCACAGGGGGCCAGCTATGGCTACACCTTC
CASSQGASYGYTF
>NA|TRBJ2-7|TRBV4-2|NA
TGTGCCAGCAGCCCGGAGGGCCTCTACGAGCAGTACTTC
CASSPEGLYEQYF
>NA|TRBJ1-5|TRBV6-1|many
TGTGCCAGCAGTGGGCAGGGCGGTGAGAGGCCCCAGCATTTT
CASSGQGGERPQHF
>TRBD1|TRBJ2-3|TRBV20-1|many
TGCAGTGCTAGAAGCAGGGGGCTTCCACTAGCTGGTACGCAGTATTTT
CSARSRGLPLAGTQYF
>NA|TRBJ2-7|TRBV6-2/TRBV6-3|many
TGTGCCAGCAGTCGGAGCGTTCCCTACGAGCAGTACTTC
CASSRSVPYEQYF
>TRBD1|TRBJ1-2|TRBV6-5|many
TGTGCCAGCAGTCCCAGGGGGACCCTTTGGGGCTACACCTTC
CASSPRGTLWGYTF
>TRBD1|TRBJ2-3|TRBV7-2|many
TGTGCCAGCAGTACAGGGGTAGGGGACACAGATACGCAGTATTTT
CASSTGVGDTDTQYF
>TRBD1|TRBJ1-2|TRBV7-2|few
TGTGCCAGCACCCGCCCAGGGGGCCCTACTAACTATGGCTACACCTTC
CASTRPGGPTNYGYTF